This TCR beta chain was sequenced for a study of T cell changes during pregnancy in multiple sclerosis (dated by TCRdb to about 2019). Study-level background: The study examined how the T cell repertoire changed over the course of pregnancy in women with multiple sclerosis.

Details on this clone: Its cognate antigen has yet to be identified. Base qualities were left out, and no much larger clone turns up one base away.

The library was made by the immunoSEQ multiplex PCR assay. This is the immuneACCESS table as TCRdb keeps it, with only in-frame sequences that have V and J called. A part of the clones is gone; compared with another copy, unresolved V genes explain less than half, and the rest is unexplained. The sample profile shows 65,000 to 90,000 clones; 85% to 95% of them were found once. The ten largest clones add up to under 3% of the sample. V gives up 2 bases and J gives up 8 bases, and the segment between their germline ends measures 6 bases. CDR1 GTSNPN and CDR2 SVGIG were looked up in the germline V gene (reference sequence). The CDR3 goes from the cysteine to the phenylalanine over 11 residues. This entry keeps only the CDR3 DNA: 33 bases, framed from base 1.

The sequence joins TRBV30 to TRBJ1-4; no D gene is confidently identified. This TCR was sampled from a female donor with multiple sclerosis, enrolled in a pregnancy study. The input for sequencing was peripheral blood, taken before pregnancy. The sequence in DNA is TGTGCCTGGAGTATCAGGGAAAAACTGTTTTTT. It specifies CAWSIREKLFF. With the rest looked up from the reference TRBV30 and TRBJ1-4 genes rather than sequenced, the full variable domain is SQTIHQWPATLVQPVGSPLSLECTVEGTSNPNLYWYRQAAGRGLQLLFYSVGIGQISSEVPQNLSASRPQDRQFILSSKKLLLSDSGFYLCAWSIREKLFFGSGTQLSVL.